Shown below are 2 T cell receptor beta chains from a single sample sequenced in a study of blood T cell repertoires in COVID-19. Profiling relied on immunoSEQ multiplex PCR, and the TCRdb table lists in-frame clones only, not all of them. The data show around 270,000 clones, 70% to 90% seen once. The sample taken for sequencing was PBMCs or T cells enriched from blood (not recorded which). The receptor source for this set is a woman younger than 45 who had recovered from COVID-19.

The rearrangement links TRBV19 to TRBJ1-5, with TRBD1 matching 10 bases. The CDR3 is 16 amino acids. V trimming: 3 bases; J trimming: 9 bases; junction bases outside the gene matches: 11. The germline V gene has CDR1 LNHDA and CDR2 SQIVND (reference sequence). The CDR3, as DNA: TGTGCCAGTAGTATTAGGGGACAGGGGCCGAGGAGGCCCCAGCATTTT. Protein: CASSIRGQGPRRPQHF.

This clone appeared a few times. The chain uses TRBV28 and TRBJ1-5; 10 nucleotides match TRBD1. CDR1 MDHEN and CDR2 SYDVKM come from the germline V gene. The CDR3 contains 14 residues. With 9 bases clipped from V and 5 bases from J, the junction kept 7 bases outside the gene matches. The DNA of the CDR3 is TGTGCCAGTTTTGGGGGACAGGGGCATCAGCCCCAGCATTTT. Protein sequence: CASFGGQGHQPQHF.